The clone carrying this TCR beta chain was detected once. The target antigen is unknown. Measured with immunoSEQ multiplex PCR; TCRdb has only the in-frame clones, and not every one. In the table there are roughly 70,000 clones, roughly nine tenths of which are singletons. This sample stems from a study of T cell responses to AZD1222 COVID-19 vaccine. Germline CDR1 MNHEY, CDR2 SVGAGI. After removal of 0 bases from V and 4 bases from J, the junction contained 7 bases not matched to a gene. This CDR3 contains 16 residues. Study results and caveats: Baseline seropositivity occurred in only a handful of AZD1222 recipients.

Here the sequenced sample was peripheral blood, taken 28 days after the second AZD1222 dose. This TCR was recovered from an adult who received the AZD1222 COVID-19 vaccine. The chain couples TRBV6-5 to TRBJ2-7; 9 bases align to TRBD2. Here the CDR3 DNA reads TGTGCCAGCAGTTACTCTGGCGGGAGGGCCGCGTACGAGCAGTACTTC. It translates to CASSYSGGRAAYEQYF.